The present entry profiles one T cell receptor (beta chain) with its context. Its antigen is not identified. The sample originates from a study of vaccination and CD4 T cells after COVID-19. Treatment here: roughly ten-day PBMC culture with coronavirus spike peptide pools or control peptides (ViraFEST assay). Sequenced with the Oncomine TCR Beta short-read assay was DNA taken from cultured CD4+ T cells. TCRdb analysed the PCR reads with MiXCR anew, one entry per CDR3 protein. The repertoire has roughly 7,000 distinct CDR3 sequences, roughly 27% of them found once; the top ten carry more than 8%. Germline assignment: CDR1 DFQATT and CDR2 SNEGSKA (reference sequence). CDR3 length equals 13 residues. Trimming cost V 4 bases and J 1 base; bases outside gene matches: 1.

Sample: CD4+ T cells from blood, cultured in vitro, taken after SARS-CoV-2 vaccination. This chain uses TRBV20-1 with TRBJ1-3; 7 positions agree with TRBD1. The origin of this receptor is a human donor who had recovered from COVID-19. The CDR3 reads CSAMDRSGNTIYF. CDR3 bases: TGCAGTGCTATGGACAGGTCTGGAAACACCATATATTTT.